The T cell receptor (beta chain) described here comes from a study of CD4 T cells in relation to SARS-CoV-2 and coronaviruses. Study context: The HLA restriction of the shared crossreactive spike epitopes was mapped.

Study conclusions and caveats: No donor gave both pre-pandemic and post-infection samples.

This clone was detected once. As yet, its antigen is unknown. Generated by immunoSEQ multiplex PCR, the TCRdb table keeps only in-frame clones and is missing some. The sample lists approximately 25,000 clones; roughly 80% were seen once. CD4+ T cells from unexposed donors were obtained before the COVID-19 pandemic (2011-2018). Isolation of CD4+ T cells took place after less than 13 days in culture. The sequencing sample was made of CD4+ T cells from PBMCs, cultured in vitro. This TCR came from a human donor in good health.

The CDR3 DNA reads as TGTGCCAGCAGTTTAGTGGAGACCCAGTACTTC. Translating it yields CASSLVETQYF. The rearrangement uses TRBV12-3 or TRBV12-4 and TRBJ2-5; no clear D gene. This CDR3 has 11 residues. V was cut by 1 base and J by 5 bases, with 2 bases left in between.